The 2 T cell receptor beta chains below were found in one sample sequenced in a study of T cells in Graves' hyperthyroidism and ophthalmopathy. Amplified TCR beta CDR3 regions derived from RNA transcripts. Initially, a first-round RT-PCR of the TCR CDR3 employed the HTBI primer set. TCRdb re-derived calls from the multiplex PCR reads in MiXCR, one entry per CDR3 protein. Of 400,000 to 500,000 distinct CDR3 sequences in the sample, about 13% were seen once. Input material: blood. These receptors all come from a woman under 30 with Graves' hyperthyroidism.

This clonotype was seen a few times. The genes are TRBV7-2 and TRBJ1-3; 9 nucleotides align to TRBD1. From germline, CDR1 is SGHTA and CDR2 FQGNSA. The V gene end was trimmed by 2 bases and the J gene end by 2 bases; junction bases not matched to a gene: 7. The CDR3 is made up of 17 amino acids. CDR3 residues: CASSLLMTGGTGNTIYF. In nucleotides, the CDR3 is TGTGCCAGCAGCTTATTAATGACAGGGGGAACTGGAAACACCATATATTTT. Variable domain in full (rest from reference TRBV7-2 and TRBJ1-3): GAGVSQSPSNKVTEKGKDVELRCDPISGHTALYWYRQSLGQGLEFLIYFQGNSAPDKSGLPSDRFSAERTGGSVSTLTIQRTQQEDSAVYLCASSLLMTGGTGNTIYFGEGSWLTVV.

The chain is built from TRBV12-3 or TRBV12-4 and TRBJ1-5, with TRBD1 matching 10 bases. CDR3 length equals 16 residues. The V and J ends lost 5 bases and 7 bases, in that order; junction bases with no gene match: 11. The CDR3 sequence is CASSTDRGLRSQPQHF. CDR3 sequence (DNA): TGTGCCAGCAGTACCGACAGGGGGCTGAGGAGCCAGCCCCAGCATTTT.